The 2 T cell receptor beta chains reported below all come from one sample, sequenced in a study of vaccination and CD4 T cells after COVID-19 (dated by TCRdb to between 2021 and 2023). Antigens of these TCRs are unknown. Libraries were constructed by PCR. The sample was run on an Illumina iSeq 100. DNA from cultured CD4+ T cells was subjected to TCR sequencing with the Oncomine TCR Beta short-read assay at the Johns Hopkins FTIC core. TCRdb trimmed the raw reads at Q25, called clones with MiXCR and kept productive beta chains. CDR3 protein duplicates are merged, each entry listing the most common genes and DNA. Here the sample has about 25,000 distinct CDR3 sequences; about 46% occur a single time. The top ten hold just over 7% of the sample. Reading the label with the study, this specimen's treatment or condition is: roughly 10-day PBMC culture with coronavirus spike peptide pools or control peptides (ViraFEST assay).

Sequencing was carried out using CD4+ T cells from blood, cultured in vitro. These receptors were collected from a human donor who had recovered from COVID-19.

The CDR3 DNA is TGTGCCACCAGTGATTTAACGGGATCTTACAATGAGCAGTTCTTC. The encoded protein is CATSDLTGSYNEQFF. The chain recombines TRBV24-1 with TRBJ2-1; D perhaps matches TRBD2 (5 bases). Germline lookup yields CDR1 KGHDR and CDR2 SFDVKD. The ends were cut back, 1 base at V and 4 bases at J, with 10 bases in the middle. CDR3 size: 15 residues.

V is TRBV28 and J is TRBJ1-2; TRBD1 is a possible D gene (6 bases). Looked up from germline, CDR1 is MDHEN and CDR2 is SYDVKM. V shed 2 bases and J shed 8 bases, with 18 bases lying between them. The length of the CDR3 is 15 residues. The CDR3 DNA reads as TGTGCCAGCAGTTTACCCACTAGGGGGATGGGCGGCTACACCTTC. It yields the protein CASSLPTRGMGGYTF.